This is a list of T cell receptor beta chains from one sample in a study of blood T cell repertoires in COVID-19. Assay: immunoSEQ multiplex PCR; the TCRdb copy retains only in-frame clones and omits some. The sample gives about 70,000 clones, approximately 90% of which show up once; roughly 1.4% is in the top ten. The sample comprised peripheral blood. The receptors derive from a human donor in a cohort sampled during active COVID-19. Both conserved end residues are part of each CDR3. The D gene is left open where the match is weak. Rows may omit the clone size; those that give it use once, few, many or a size class.

CDR3nt	CDR3aa	v_gene	j_gene	d_gene	abundance
TGTGCCAGCAGCCATTCTGTCCCCCCAGGCACAGATACGCAGTATTTT	CASSHSVPPGTDTQYF	TRBV4-2	TRBJ2-3	NA	NA
TGTGCCAGCAGTTGGGACAGCATAACCGACAATGAGCAGTTCTTC	CASSWDSITDNEQFF	TRBV6-5	TRBJ2-1	TRBD1	NA
TGTGCCAGCAGTCCCCGGACAGGGGGGTACGAGCAGTACTTC	CASSPRTGGYEQYF	TRBV27	TRBJ2-7	TRBD1	NA
TGTGCCAGTAGTATTGGAGACAGGGTTCAAAAACTGTTTTTT	CASSIGDRVQKLFF	TRBV19	TRBJ1-4	TRBD1	NA
TGTGCCAGCAGTTTACGGACTAGCGGCTCCTACGAGCAGTACTTC	CASSLRTSGSYEQYF	TRBV27	TRBJ2-7	TRBD2	NA
TGTGCCAGCAGCCAATCCGGGAGAACAGATACGCAGTATTTT	CASSQSGRTDTQYF	TRBV3-1/TRBV3-2	TRBJ2-3	NA	NA
TGTGCCAGCAGCGACCTTCTAGCGGGAGAGGTAGAGACCCAGTACTTC	CASSDLLAGEVETQYF	TRBV28	TRBJ2-5	TRBD2	few
TGTGCCAGCAGCTTGTGGGGGTTGGGCGGGAGAGTCAAAAACATTCAGTACTTC	CASSLWGLGGRVKNIQYF	TRBV5-6	TRBJ2-4	TRBD2	NA
TGTGCCAGCAGTTACTCCGGCCCCGTCGGAGGCGGCTACACCTTC	CASSYSGPVGGGYTF	TRBV6-6	TRBJ1-2	NA	NA
TGTGCCAGCAGCGCTGGACAGTTTATAACTGGGAGCACTGAAGCTTTCTTT	CASSAGQFITGSTEAFF	TRBV7-9	TRBJ1-1	NA	NA
TGTGCCAGCAGCGTACAGGGGGCGCAGAACACTGAAGCTTTCTTT	CASSVQGAQNTEAFF	TRBV11-2	TRBJ1-1	TRBD1	NA
TGTGCCAGTACCTCGGGACAGGAAAATCAGCCCCAGCATTTT	CASTSGQENQPQHF	TRBV19	TRBJ1-5	TRBD1	NA
TGTGCCAGCAGCTTACTCCTAGCGGGGCCCTACAATGAGCAGTTCTTC	CASSLLLAGPYNEQFF	TRBV7-8	TRBJ2-1	TRBD2	NA
TGTGCCAGCAGCGGCGGGTCCCTCAATGAGCAGTTCTTC	CASSGGSLNEQFF	TRBV9	TRBJ2-1	NA	NA
TGTGCCAGCAATTACGGGAGGGGGACAGGGGTGACCGGGGAGCTGTTTTTT	CASNYGRGTGVTGELFF	TRBV21-1	TRBJ2-2	NA	once
TGTGCCAGCAAGATCAGGGGTTCCTACAATGAGCAGTTCTTC	CASKIRGSYNEQFF	TRBV5-6	TRBJ2-1	NA	NA
TGTGCCAGCAGCGACAGGGCTGGCCAAGAGACCCAGTACTTC	CASSDRAGQETQYF	TRBV2	TRBJ2-5	TRBD1	NA
TGTGCCAGCAGCTTGTTGGGGCAGGGCAACTATGGCTACACCTTC	CASSLLGQGNYGYTF	TRBV5-6	TRBJ1-2	NA	NA
TGTGCCATCAGTGGGGGACAGGGGGCTGGTGAGCAGTTCTTC	CAISGGQGAGEQFF	TRBV10-3	TRBJ2-1	TRBD1	once
TGCGCCAGCAGGGACAGGGGGAATATTAACTATGGCTACACCTTC	CASRDRGNINYGYTF	TRBV5-1	TRBJ1-2	TRBD1	once
TGTGCCAGCAGCCGGAGGACAGGGAGGTTCGGCAAAAACATTCAGTACTTC	CASSRRTGRFGKNIQYF	TRBV5-6	TRBJ2-4	TRBD1	few
TGTGCCAGCAGCTTAGGCAGGGTGAACACCGGGGAGCTGTTTTTT	CASSLGRVNTGELFF	TRBV11-2	TRBJ2-2	NA	NA
TGTGCCACCAGTGATTACGGACAGGGGGCAGTCGATGAGCAGTTCTTC	CATSDYGQGAVDEQFF	TRBV24-1	TRBJ2-1	TRBD1	few
TGCGCCAGCAGCTGGACTGATAATTCACCCCTCCACTTT	CASSWTDNSPLHF	TRBV5-1	TRBJ1-6	NA	NA
TGTGCCAGCAGCTTAGCCCAGGGAGGAGATACGCAGTATTTT	CASSLAQGGDTQYF	TRBV7-6	TRBJ2-3	NA	NA
TGTGCCATCAGTGGGACTCTAGCGGGAGGGCCTCGAGATACGCAGTATTTT	CAISGTLAGGPRDTQYF	TRBV10-3	TRBJ2-3	TRBD2	NA
TGTGCCAGCAGCTTAGGGCTAGCGAGAGAGACCCAGTACTTC	CASSLGLARETQYF	TRBV7-9	TRBJ2-5	NA	NA
TGTGCCAGCAGTACACTAGCGGCTTGGGGGGAGCAGTTCTTC	CASSTLAAWGEQFF	TRBV28	TRBJ2-1	TRBD2	NA
TGTGCCAGCAGTTACGCTACAGGGGGCCCCTACGAGCAGTACTTC	CASSYATGGPYEQYF	TRBV28	TRBJ2-7	TRBD1	few
TGTGCCAGCAGCCCCCTAGCGGGAGAAACCAATGAGCAGTTCTTC	CASSPLAGETNEQFF	TRBV7-3	TRBJ2-1	TRBD2	NA
TGTGCCAGCAGCCTTTCCCCAGGGGTTGGAAACACCATATATTTT	CASSLSPGVGNTIYF	TRBV27	TRBJ1-3	NA	few
TGTGCCAGCAGGATGGGACCGGGACTAGCGGCCTACGAGCAGTACTTC	CASRMGPGLAAYEQYF	TRBV2	TRBJ2-7	TRBD2	NA
TGCGCCAGCACAAGCGAGCGGATGGGAACCGGGGAGCTGTTTTTT	CASTSERMGTGELFF	TRBV5-1	TRBJ2-2	NA	once